Each of the 5 T cell receptor beta chains below was sequenced from the same sample in a study of Tregs in tolerant kidney transplant recipients (dated by TCRdb to between 2019 and 2020). Libraries were prepared through the immunoSEQ multiplex PCR assay. Not all clones reach the TCRdb copy of this immuneACCESS table, which keeps in-frame sequences only. Checked studies attribute under half of the gap to unresolved V genes and leave the rest unexplained. Across this sample there are some 90,000 clones, with around 94% seen only once. Over 4% of the sample rests with the top ten. The sequencing input was CD8+ T cells from blood. Every receptor here comes from a human donor in good health.

The chain recombines TRBV15 with TRBJ2-7; possibly TRBD1 or TRBD2 for D (5 bases each). Germline loops: CDR1 LNHNV, CDR2 YYDKDF (reference sequence). V lost 4 bases, J lost 7 bases, and 14 bases lay in between. CDR3 length equals 13 residues. CDR3 DNA sequence: TGTGCCACCAGCATTCCCGGGACGAGGGAGCAGTACTTC. It specifies CATSIPGTREQYF.

The rearrangement uses TRBV10-3 and TRBJ2-7, with unresolved D. This CDR3 spans 14 amino acids. The V and J ends lost 2 bases and 1 base respectively, with 9 bases between them. Germline V gene lookup returns CDR1 ENHRY and CDR2 SYGVKD. The CDR3 bases are TGTGCCATCAGTGAGAAGGACGTATCCTACGAGCAGTACTTC. It is translated as CAISEKDVSYEQYF.

This chain links TRBV11-3 with TRBJ2-7; no reliable D call. The CDR3 length is 12 residues. Deletions cut 4 bases from V and 5 bases from J, with 9 bases between. CDR1 is SGHNT and CDR2 is YENEEA in the germline V gene. CDR3 in amino acids: CASSSSLNEQYF. The CDR3 DNA is TGTGCCAGCAGCTCCTCCTTAAACGAGCAGTACTTC.

The chain couples TRBV29-1 to TRBJ2-2, with TRBD1 identical over 7 bases. The CDR3 is 16 residues long. The germline CDR1 and CDR2 sequences are SQVTM and ANQGSEA. V lost 3 bases and J lost 1; bases outside the gene matches: 8. CDR3 sequence reads: CSVEATRDRNTGELFF. CDR3 in DNA: TGCAGCGTTGAGGCTACCCGGGACAGGAACACCGGGGAGCTGTTTTTT.

V and J are TRBV27 and TRBJ2-2; unclear D gene. There are 15 residues in the CDR3. Trimming took 3 bases from V and 3 from J, leaving 11 bases between them. CDR1 is MNHEY, CDR2 SMNVEV, per germline (reference sequence). The CDR3 loop reads CASSFSSFYTGELFF. CDR3 coding DNA: TGTGCCAGCAGTTTCTCCTCCTTCTACACCGGGGAGCTGTTTTTT.